The 11 T cell receptor beta chains listed next were all sequenced from one sample in a study of Tregs in tolerant kidney transplant recipients. Profiled with immunoSEQ multiplex PCR; TCRdb holds only in-frame clones, not every one. Its listing shows over 14,000 clones. Recipients received nonmyeloablative bone marrow transplants from related graft donors, with transient mixed chimerism. The sample here was CD4+ T cells from blood (PBMCs), taken 12 months after the transplant. These receptors were collected from a human patient who received a combined kidney and bone marrow transplant. Some of the T cells may derive from the graft donor.

A remark on this clone: The observed sequence ends 3 residues before the CDR3 terminus, with the missing tail filled in from the germline J gene. This chain links TRBV18 with TRBJ2-3; D possibly corresponds to TRBD1 (6 bases). The CDR3 is 17 amino acids. Trimming took 4 bases from V and 0 from J, leaving 17 bases between them. Germline CDR1 is KGHSH and CDR2 is LQKENI. The covered CDR3 bases are TGTGCCAGCTCACTTTATATCCAGGACAGAAGCACAGATACG. This encodes CASSLYIQDRSTDT. The whole CDR3 reads CASSLYIQDRSTDTQYF.

Details on this clone: The read is 3 residues too short to cover the CDR3 end, so that end is filled in from the germline J gene. V and J are TRBV18 and TRBJ2-3, with 7 bases that match TRBD2. Germline V CDR1 and CDR2: KGHSH, LQKENI. V lost 3 bases to trimming and J lost 3 bases; unmatched junction nucleotides: 6. CDR3 size: 15 residues. The CDR3 reads CASSPAGAATDTQYF. The part of the CDR3 DNA that was read is TGTGCCAGCTCACCGGCGGGAGCTGCGACAGATACG.

Note on this clone: The read terminates 3 residues before the CDR3 end, so the remaining end is supplied by the germline J gene. This chain connects TRBV6-1 to TRBJ1-4; TRBD1 is a possible D gene (6 bases). Trimming removed 4 bases from V and 5 bases from J, with 8 bases in between. Germline V lookup: CDR1 MNHNS, CDR2 SASEGT. CDR3 length equals 13 residues. The CDR3 loop reads CASSGGQNEKLFF. The sequenced CDR3 bases are TGTGCCAGCAGTGGCGGACAGAATGAAAAA.

For this clone: The sequence runs out 3 residues before the end of the CDR3; the remainder is reconstructed from the germline J gene. This chain joins TRBV4-2 and TRBJ2-7; D unclear. Germline loops: CDR1 LGHNA, CDR2 YNFKEQ. This CDR3 has 14 residues. Trimming removed 1 base at V and 2 bases at J, with 9 bases between. CDR3 protein: CASSQAQKAYEQYF. The covered CDR3 bases are TGTGCCAGCAGCCAAGCCCAAAAGGCCTACGAG.

This clone is identified as medium-sized (0.01 to 0.1%) from frequency. The CDR3 end falls 3 residues outside the read, so it is completed with the germline J gene. V usage is TRBV9 and J usage is TRBJ1-1; D ambiguous. The CDR3 contains 15 residues. CDR1 is SGDLS and CDR2 is YYNGEE in the germline V gene. V was pared by 0 bases and J by 4 bases, with 13 bases between. CDR3 DNA (partial): TGTGCCAGCAGCGTAGCTACAACAGTCGGCACTGAA. It encodes CASSVATTVGTE. In full, the CDR3 is CASSVATTVGTEAFF.

Worth noting for this clone: The read ends 3 residues before the CDR3 terminus; that terminus is restored from the germline J gene. V usage is TRBV20-1 and J usage is TRBJ2-5; D uncertain. Germline assignment: CDR1 DFQATT and CDR2 SNEGSKA (reference sequence). The V gene lost 3 bases and the J gene lost 4 bases, with 9 bases spanning the gap. The length of the CDR3 is 12 residues. CDR3: CSARSASETQYF. The covered CDR3 bases are TGCAGTGCTAGGTCAGCGTCAGAGACC.

This clone is classed as medium-sized by frequency. This CDR3 is CSASVVTDYGYTF. The CDR3 DNA, read in part, is TGCAGTGCTAGTGTGGTCACAGACTATGGC. V and J are TRBV20-1 and TRBJ1-2; unclear D gene. The read gets to within 3 residues of the CDR3 end, and the germline J gene fills in the rest. CDR1 and CDR2 from the germline V gene are DFQATT and SNEGSKA (reference sequence). Trimming cost V 3 bases and J 3 bases, with 11 bases left between them. The CDR3 has 13 amino acids.

Points on this clone: The CDR3 end falls 3 residues outside the read, so it is completed with the germline J gene. The J gene is TRBJ2-5, the V gene TRBV15, with D perhaps TRBD1 (7 bases). CDR1 and CDR2 (germline): LNHNV, YYDKDF (reference sequence). Trimming pared 6 bases from V and 3 bases from J, leaving 14 bases between. This CDR3 contains 14 residues. The part of the CDR3 DNA that was read is TGTGCCACCAGTATGCAGGGGGGAGAAGAGACC. Protein: CATSMQGGEET. The full CDR3 sequence reads CATSMQGGEETQYF.

The sequenced CDR3 bases are TGTGCCAGCAGTTACAGGGGAGTGAACACCGGGGAG. Amino acid sequence: CASSYRGVNTGE. The full CDR3 reads CASSYRGVNTGELFF. This chain links TRBV6-2 or TRBV6-3 with TRBJ2-2; D is possibly TRBD1 or TRBD2 (5 bases each). The read is 3 residues too short to cover the CDR3 end, so that end is filled in from the germline J gene. Germline V gene lookup returns CDR1 MNHEY and CDR2 SVGEGT. V gave up 2 bases and J gave up 1 base, with 8 bases separating them. There are 15 residues in the CDR3.

With respect to this clone: The read finishes 3 residues shy of the CDR3 end, and the germline J gene is used to complete it. V usage is TRBV2 and J usage is TRBJ1-1; 7 nucleotides align to TRBD1. Germline V gene data show CDR1 as SNHLY and CDR2 as FYNNEI. The CDR3 is 13 amino acids. The CDR3: CASRRDSGPEAFF. The sequenced part of the CDR3 DNA is TGTGCCAGCAGAAGGGACAGCGGGCCAGAA.

Comments on this clone: The read ends 3 residues shy of where the CDR3 ends; the end is completed using the germline J gene. The J gene is TRBJ2-1, the V gene TRBV30; TRBD2 matches 8 bases. This CDR3 spans 13 amino acids. With V trimmed by 7 bases and J by 1 base, 3 bases remained unmatched. The germline gives CDR1 GTSNPN, CDR2 SVGIG (reference sequence). CDR3 DNA (partial): TGTGCCTCCCTAGCGGGTTCCTACAATGAG. Translated: CASLAGSYNE. The full CDR3 reads CASLAGSYNEQFF.